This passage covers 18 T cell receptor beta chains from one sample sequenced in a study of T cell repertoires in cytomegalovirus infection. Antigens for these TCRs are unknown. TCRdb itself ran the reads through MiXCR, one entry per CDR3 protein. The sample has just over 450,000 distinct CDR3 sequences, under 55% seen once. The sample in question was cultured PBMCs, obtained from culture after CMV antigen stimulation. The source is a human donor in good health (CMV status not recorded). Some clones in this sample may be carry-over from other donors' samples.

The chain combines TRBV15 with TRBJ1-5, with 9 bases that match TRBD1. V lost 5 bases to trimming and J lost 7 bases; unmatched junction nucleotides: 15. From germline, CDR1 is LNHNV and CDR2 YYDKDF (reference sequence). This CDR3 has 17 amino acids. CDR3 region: CATSELGGQGLRQPQHF. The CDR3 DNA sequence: TGTGCCACCAGCGAACTGGGAGGACAGGGGCTCCGACAGCCCCAGCATTTT.

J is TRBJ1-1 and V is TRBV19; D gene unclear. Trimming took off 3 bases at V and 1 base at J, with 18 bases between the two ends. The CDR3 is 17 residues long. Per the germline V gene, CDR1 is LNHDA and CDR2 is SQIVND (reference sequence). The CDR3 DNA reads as TGTGCCAGTAGTATCCGCGTGTTTACCCAACCGAACACTGAAGCTTTCTTT. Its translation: CASSIRVFTQPNTEAFF. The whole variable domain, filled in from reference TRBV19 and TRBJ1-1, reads DGGITQSPKYLFRKEGQNVTLSCEQNLNHDAMYWYRQDPGQGLRLIYYSQIVNDFQKGDIAEGYSVSREKKESFPLTVTSAQKNPTAFYLCASSIRVFTQPNTEAFFGQGTRLTVV.

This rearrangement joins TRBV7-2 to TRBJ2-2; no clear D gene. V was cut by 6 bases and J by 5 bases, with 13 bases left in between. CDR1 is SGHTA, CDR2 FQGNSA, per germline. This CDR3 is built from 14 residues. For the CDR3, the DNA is TGTGCCAGCAGGTTTCCCGCTGGAACCGGGGAGCTGTTTTTT. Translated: CASRFPAGTGELFF.

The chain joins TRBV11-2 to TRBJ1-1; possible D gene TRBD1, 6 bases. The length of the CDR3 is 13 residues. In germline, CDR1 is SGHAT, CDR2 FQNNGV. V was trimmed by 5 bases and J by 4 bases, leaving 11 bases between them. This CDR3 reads CASSGNRVTEAFF. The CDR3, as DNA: TGTGCCAGCAGCGGAAACAGGGTCACTGAAGCTTTCTTT.

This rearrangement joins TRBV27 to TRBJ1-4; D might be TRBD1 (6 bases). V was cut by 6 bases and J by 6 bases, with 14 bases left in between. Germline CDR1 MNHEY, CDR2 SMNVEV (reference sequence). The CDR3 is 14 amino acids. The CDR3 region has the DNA TGTGCCAGCAGAGCTCAGGGGTGGGATGAAAAACTGTTTTTT. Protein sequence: CASRAQGWDEKLFF.

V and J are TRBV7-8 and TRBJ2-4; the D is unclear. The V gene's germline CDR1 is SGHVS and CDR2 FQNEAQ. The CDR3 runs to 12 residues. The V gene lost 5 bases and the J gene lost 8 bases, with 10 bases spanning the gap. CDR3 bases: TGTGCCAGCAGCCCGGGCATCGACATTCAGTACTTC. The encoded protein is CASSPGIDIQYF.

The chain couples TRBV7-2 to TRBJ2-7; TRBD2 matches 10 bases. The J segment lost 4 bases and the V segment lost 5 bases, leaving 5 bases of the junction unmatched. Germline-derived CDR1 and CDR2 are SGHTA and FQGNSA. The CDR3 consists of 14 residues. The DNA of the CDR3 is TGTGCCAGCAGCCGTTGGACTAGCGGTTACGAGCAGTACTTC. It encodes CASSRWTSGYEQYF.

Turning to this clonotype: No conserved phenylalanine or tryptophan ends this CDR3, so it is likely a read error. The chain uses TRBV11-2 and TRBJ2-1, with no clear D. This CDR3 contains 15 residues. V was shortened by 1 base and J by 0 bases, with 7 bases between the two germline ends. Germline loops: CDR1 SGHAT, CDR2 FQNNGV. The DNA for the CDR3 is TGTGCCAGCAGCTTAGTCTTTGGCTCCTACAATGAGCAGTTCTTA. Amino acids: CASSLVFGSYNEQFL.

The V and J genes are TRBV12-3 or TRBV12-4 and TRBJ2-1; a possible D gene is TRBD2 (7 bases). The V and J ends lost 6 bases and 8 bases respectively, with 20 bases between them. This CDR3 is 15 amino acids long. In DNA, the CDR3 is TGTGCCAGCAGCCGAGGGGGGAGGGCCCGCGATGAGCAGTTCTTC. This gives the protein CASSRGGRARDEQFF.

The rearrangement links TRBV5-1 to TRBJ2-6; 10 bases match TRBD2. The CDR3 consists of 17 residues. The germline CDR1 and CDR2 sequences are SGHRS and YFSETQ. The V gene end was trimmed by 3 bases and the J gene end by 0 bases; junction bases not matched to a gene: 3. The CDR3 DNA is TGCGCCAGCAGCTCTAGCGGGAGCCACTCTGGGGCCAACGTCCTGACTTTC. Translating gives CASSSSGSHSGANVLTF. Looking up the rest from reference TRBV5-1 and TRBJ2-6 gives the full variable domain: KAGVTQTPRYLIKTRGQQVTLSCSPISGHRSVSWYQQTPGQGLQFLFEYFSETQRNKGNFPGRFSGRQFSNSRSEMNVSTLELGDSALYLCASSSSGSHSGANVLTFGAGSRLTVL.

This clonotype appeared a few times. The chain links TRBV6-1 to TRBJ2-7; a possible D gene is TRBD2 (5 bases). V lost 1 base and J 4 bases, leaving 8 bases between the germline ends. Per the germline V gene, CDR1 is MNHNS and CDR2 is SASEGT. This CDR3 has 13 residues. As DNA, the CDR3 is TGTGCCAGCAGTGAAGTCGGGGAATACGAGCAGTACTTC. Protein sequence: CASSEVGEYEQYF.

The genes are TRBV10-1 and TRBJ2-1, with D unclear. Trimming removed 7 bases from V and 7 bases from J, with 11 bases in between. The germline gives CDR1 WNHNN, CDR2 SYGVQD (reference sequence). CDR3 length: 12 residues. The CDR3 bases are TGCGCCAGCACTAATGGACGGAATGAGCAGTTCTTC. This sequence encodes CASTNGRNEQFF.

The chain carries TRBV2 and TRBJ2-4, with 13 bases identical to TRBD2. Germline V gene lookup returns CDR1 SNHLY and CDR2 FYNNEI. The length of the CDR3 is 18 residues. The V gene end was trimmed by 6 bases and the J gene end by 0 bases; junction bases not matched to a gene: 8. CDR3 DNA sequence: TGTGCCAGCAGATGGACTAGCGGGGGTCACCTAGCCAAAAACATTCAGTACTTC. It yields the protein CASRWTSGGHLAKNIQYF.

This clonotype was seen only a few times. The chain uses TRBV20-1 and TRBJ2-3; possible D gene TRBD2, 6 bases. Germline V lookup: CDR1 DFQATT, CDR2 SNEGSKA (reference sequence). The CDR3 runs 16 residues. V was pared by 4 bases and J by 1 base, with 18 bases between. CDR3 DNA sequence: TGCAGTGCTACCTTAGCGGTTGCGACGGGCACAGATACGCAGTATTTT. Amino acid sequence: CSATLAVATGTDTQYF.

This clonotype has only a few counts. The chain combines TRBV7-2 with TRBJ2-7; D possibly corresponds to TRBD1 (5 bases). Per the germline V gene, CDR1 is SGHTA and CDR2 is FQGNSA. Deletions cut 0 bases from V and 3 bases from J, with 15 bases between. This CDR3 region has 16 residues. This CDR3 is CASSLALRQSVYEQYF. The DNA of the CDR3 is TGTGCCAGCAGCTTAGCGCTACGACAGAGCGTCTACGAGCAGTACTTC.

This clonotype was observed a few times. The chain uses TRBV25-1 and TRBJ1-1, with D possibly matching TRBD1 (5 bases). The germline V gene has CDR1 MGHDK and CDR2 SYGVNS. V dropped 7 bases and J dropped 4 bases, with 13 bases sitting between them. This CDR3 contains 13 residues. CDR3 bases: TGTGCCAGCACCCCCACGGGGGGCACTGAAGCTTTCTTT. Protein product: CASTPTGGTEAFF.

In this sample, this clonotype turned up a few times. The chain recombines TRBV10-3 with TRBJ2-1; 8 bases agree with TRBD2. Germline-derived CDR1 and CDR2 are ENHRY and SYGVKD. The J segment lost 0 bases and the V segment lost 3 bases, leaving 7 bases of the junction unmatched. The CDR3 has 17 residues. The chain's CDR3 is CAISDPGTRISYNEQFF. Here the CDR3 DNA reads TGTGCCATCAGTGACCCCGGGACTAGGATCTCCTACAATGAGCAGTTCTTC.

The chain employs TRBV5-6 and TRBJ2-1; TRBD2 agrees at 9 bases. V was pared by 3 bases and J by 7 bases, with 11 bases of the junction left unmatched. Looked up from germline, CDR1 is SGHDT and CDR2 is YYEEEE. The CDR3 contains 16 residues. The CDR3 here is CASSSIRAGGINEQFF. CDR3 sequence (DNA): TGTGCCAGCAGCTCGATCCGAGCGGGAGGAATAAATGAGCAGTTCTTC. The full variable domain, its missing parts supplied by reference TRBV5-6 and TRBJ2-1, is DAGVTQSPTHLIKTRGQQVTLRCSPKSGHDTVSWYQQALGQGPQFIFQYYEEEERQRGNFPDRFSGHQFPNYSSELNVNALLLGDSALYLCASSSIRAGGINEQFFGPGTRLTVL.